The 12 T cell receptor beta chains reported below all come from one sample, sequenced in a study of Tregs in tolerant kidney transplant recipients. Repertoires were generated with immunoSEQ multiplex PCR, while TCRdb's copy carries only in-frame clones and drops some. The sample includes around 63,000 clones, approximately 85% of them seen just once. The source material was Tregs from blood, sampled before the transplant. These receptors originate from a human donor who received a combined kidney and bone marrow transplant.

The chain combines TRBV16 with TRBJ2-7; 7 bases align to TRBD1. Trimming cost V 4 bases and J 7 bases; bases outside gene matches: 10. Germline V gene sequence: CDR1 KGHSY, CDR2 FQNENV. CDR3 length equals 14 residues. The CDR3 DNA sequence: TGTGCCAGCAGCCGCCGGGACAGAATTGGTGAGCAGTACTTC. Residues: CASSRRDRIGEQYF.

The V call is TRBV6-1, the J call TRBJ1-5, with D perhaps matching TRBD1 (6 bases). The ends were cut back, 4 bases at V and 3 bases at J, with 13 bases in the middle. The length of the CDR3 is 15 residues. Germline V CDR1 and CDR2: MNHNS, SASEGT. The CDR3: CASSGTTGNNQPQHF. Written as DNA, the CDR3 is TGTGCCAGCAGTGGGACGACAGGAAACAATCAGCCCCAGCATTTT.

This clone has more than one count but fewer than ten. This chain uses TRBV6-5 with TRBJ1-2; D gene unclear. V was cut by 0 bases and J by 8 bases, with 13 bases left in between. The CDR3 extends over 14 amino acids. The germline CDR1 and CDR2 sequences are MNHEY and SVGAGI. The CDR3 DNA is TGTGCCAGCAGTTACTCGAAAGGGCAAGGGGGCTACACCTTC. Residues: CASSYSKGQGGYTF.

CDR3 sequence reads: CASSPLSGGADYGYTF. As DNA, the CDR3 is TGTGCCAGCTCACCGCTCTCGGGGGGCGCGGACTATGGCTACACCTTC. The chain has TRBV18 and TRBJ1-2; TRBD1 is a possible D gene (6 bases). The CDR3 extends over 16 amino acids. Trimming removed 3 bases from V and 3 bases from J, with 17 bases in between. Germline V CDR1 and CDR2: KGHSH, LQKENI.

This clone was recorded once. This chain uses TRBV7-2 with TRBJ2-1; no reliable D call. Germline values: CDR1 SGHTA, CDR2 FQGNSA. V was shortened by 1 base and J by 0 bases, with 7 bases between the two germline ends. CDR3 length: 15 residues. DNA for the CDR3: TGTGCCAGCAGCTTAGGGCAGATCTCCTACAATGAGCAGTTCTTC. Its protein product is CASSLGQISYNEQFF.

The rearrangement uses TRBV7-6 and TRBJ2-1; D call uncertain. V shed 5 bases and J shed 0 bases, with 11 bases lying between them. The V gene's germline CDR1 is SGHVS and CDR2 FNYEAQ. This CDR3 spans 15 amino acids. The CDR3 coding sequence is TGTGCCAGCAGCCCATACAAGAGCTCCTACAATGAGCAGTTCTTC. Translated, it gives CASSPYKSSYNEQFF.

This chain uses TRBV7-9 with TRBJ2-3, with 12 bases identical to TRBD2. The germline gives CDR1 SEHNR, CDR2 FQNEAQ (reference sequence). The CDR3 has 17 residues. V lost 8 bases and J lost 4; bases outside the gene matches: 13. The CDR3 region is CASERLAGGLVSDTQYF. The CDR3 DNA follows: TGTGCCAGCGAACGGCTAGCGGGGGGGCTCGTCTCAGATACGCAGTATTTT.

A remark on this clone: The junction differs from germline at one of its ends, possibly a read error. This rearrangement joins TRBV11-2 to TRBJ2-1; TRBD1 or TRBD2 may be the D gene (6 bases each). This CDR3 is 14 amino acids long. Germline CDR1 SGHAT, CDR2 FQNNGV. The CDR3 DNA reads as TGTGCCAGCAGCTTACGGGGGCCCTACGATGAGCAGTTCTTC. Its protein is CASSLRGPYDEQFF.

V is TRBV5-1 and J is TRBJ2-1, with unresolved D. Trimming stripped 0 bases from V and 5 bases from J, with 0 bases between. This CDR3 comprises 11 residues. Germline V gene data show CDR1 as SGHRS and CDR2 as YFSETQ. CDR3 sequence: CASSLDNEQFF. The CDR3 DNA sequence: TGCGCCAGCAGCTTGGACAATGAGCAGTTCTTC.

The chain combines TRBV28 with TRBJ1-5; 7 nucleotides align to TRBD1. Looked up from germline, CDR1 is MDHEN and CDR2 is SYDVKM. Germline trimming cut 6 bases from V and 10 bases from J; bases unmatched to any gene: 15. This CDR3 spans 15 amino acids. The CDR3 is CASRIPGQAGSPQHF. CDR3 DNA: TGTGCCAGCAGGATTCCCGGACAGGCGGGGAGCCCCCAGCATTTT. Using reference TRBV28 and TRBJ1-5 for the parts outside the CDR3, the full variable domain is DVKVTQSSRYLVKRTGEKVFLECVQDMDHENMFWYRQDPGLGLRLIYFSYDVKMKEKGDIPEGYSVSREKKERFSLILESASTNQTSMYLCASRIPGQAGSPQHFGDGTRLSIL.

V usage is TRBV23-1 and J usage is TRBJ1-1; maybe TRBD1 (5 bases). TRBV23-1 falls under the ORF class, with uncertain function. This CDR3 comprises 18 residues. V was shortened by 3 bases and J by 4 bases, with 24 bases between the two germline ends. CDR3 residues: CASSQPTGLEHDGTEAFF. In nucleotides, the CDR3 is TGCGCCAGCAGTCAGCCAACAGGCCTAGAACATGACGGCACTGAAGCTTTCTTT.

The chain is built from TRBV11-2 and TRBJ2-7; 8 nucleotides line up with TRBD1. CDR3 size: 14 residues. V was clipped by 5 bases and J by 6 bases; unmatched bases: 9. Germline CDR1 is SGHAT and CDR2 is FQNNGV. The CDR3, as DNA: TGTGCCAGCAGCCTTACAGGGGGTTTTAGCGAGCAGTACTTC. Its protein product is CASSLTGGFSEQYF.